Following are 10 T cell receptor beta chains from one sample sequenced in a study of CD8+ T cells in alopecia areata. Cells from pooled cutaneous lymph nodes were sorted by CD4, CD8alpha, NKG2D, NKG2ACE and other markers. Investigators isolated RNA and reverse transcribed it into cDNA to act as the sequencing template. Profiling relied on immunoSEQ multiplex PCR, and the TCRdb table lists in-frame clones only, not all of them. This table holds 290,000 or so clones with no singletons; the top ten claim 0.9% to 1.5%. Sequencing was done on a sample of CD4+ T cells sorted from a lymph node. The receptors were sampled from a C3H/HeJ mouse with alopecia areata. The strain's MHC haplotype is H2-k.

This clone came up a few times. Here the gene names and germline are mouse. The CDR3 end is not reached by the read, which stops 4 residues before it; the germline J gene fills it in. The chain is built from TRBV13-1 and TRBJ2-2; D ambiguous. This CDR3 is 13 amino acids long. Germline V gene lookup returns CDR1 NSHNY and CDR2 SYGAGN. This CDR3 reads CASSDRAGGQLYF. The CDR3 bases that were read are TGTGCCAGCAGTGACCGAGCAGGCGGG.

This clone was counted between two and nine times. Any gene name here is a mouse gene name. The sequenced fragment ends 4 residues before the CDR3 boundary, so the rest is inferred from the germline J gene. V usage is TRBV19 and J usage is TRBJ2-3; 11 bases map to TRBD2. The CDR3 sequence is 17 residues long. The germline CDR1 and CDR2 sequences are FNHDT and SITEND (reference sequence). V trimming: 4 bases; J trimming: 0 bases; junction bases outside the gene matches: 7. The sequenced CDR3 bases are TGTGCCAGCAGTTCCCAACTGGGGGGGCAGAGTGCAGAA. The encoded protein is CASSSQLGGQSAE. The whole CDR3 sequence reads CASSSQLGGQSAETLYF.

This clone was counted only a few times. Mouse germline and gene names are used. The CDR3 end falls 4 residues outside the read, so it is completed with the germline J gene. The chain links TRBV13-1 to TRBJ2-1; 10 bases map to TRBD2. CDR3 length: 16 amino acids. Germline-derived CDR1 and CDR2 are NSHNY and SYGAGN. Trimming removed 2 bases from V and 3 bases from J; junction bases left unmatched: 5. CDR3 in amino acids: CASSDPDWGVYAEQFF. The CDR3 DNA, read in part, is TGTGCCAGCAGTGACCCCGACTGGGGGGTCTATGCT.

This clone was found a few times. Gene names and germline refer to mouse. The sequenced fragment ends 4 residues before the CDR3 boundary, so the rest is inferred from the germline J gene. This chain connects TRBV5 to TRBJ2-5; D is undetermined. The CDR3 is 14 residues long. Trimming stripped 1 base from V and 2 bases from J, with 7 bases between. Germline loops: CDR1 LGHNA, CDR2 YNLKQL (reference sequence). The CDR3: CASSQGAGQDTQYF. The part of the CDR3 DNA that was read is TGTGCCAGCAGCCAAGGCGCAGGCCAAGAC.

This clone was found a few times. Genes and germline come from the mouse. The read ends 4 residues shy of where the CDR3 ends; the end is completed using the germline J gene. The chain uses TRBV19 and TRBJ2-3; TRBD2 matches 12 bases. The CDR3 is made up of 14 amino acids. Germline loops: CDR1 FNHDT, CDR2 SITEND (reference sequence). V was pared by 6 bases and J by 4 bases, with 3 bases of the junction left unmatched. The sequenced part of the CDR3 DNA is TGTGCCAGCACCGGGACTGGGGGGCCAGAA. Protein: CASTGTGGPE. Given in full, the CDR3 is CASTGTGGPETLYF.

This clone was seen ten or more times. Gene names denote mouse genes. The read terminates 4 residues ahead of where the CDR3 ends, so the germline J gene completes it. The sample carries other DNA sequences with the same CDR3. The genes are TRBV1 and TRBJ2-3; maybe TRBD2 (6 bases). Between the trimmed V and J ends, which lost 1 base and 0 bases, there was a span of 8 bases. Germline assignment: CDR1 NSQYPW and CDR2 LRSPGD (reference sequence). This CDR3 has 15 amino acids. Incomplete CDR3 DNA: TGCACCTGCAGTGCAGCGGGGGGAAGTGCAGAA. Translation gives CTCSAAGGSAE. The full CDR3 reads CTCSAAGGSAETLYF.

This clone was counted between two and nine times. Gene names and germline match the mouse. The read falls 4 residues short of the CDR3 end, and the missing part is taken from the germline J gene. The identical CDR3 is also encoded by other nucleotide sequences in the sample. The chain employs TRBV5 and TRBJ2-3; possible D gene TRBD2, 6 bases. Looked up from germline, CDR1 is LGHNA and CDR2 is YNLKQL (reference sequence). The V end lost 0 bases, the J end lost 0 bases, and 7 bases lay between the germline ends. The CDR3 sequence is 15 residues long. The CDR3 is CASSQEGTSAETLYF. The CDR3 bases that were read are TGTGCCAGCAGCCAAGAGGGGACTAGTGCAGAA.

This clone showed up just a few times. All gene names here are mouse names. The read stops 4 residues short of the end of the CDR3; the missing end is completed from the germline J gene. J is TRBJ1-1 and V is TRBV13-1, with 11 bases aligning to TRBD1. Germline V lookup: CDR1 NSHNY, CDR2 SYGAGN. CDR3 length equals 16 residues. Germline trimming cut 5 bases from V and 0 bases from J; bases unmatched to any gene: 6. Here the CDR3 reads CASRWDRGNANTEVFF. The part of the CDR3 DNA that was read is TGTGCCAGCAGATGGGACAGGGGGAATGCAAACACA.

About this clone itself: Genes and germline come from the mouse. Within the sample, other DNA sequences also encode this same CDR3. CDR3 residues: CTCSADWGGVDTQYF. The covered CDR3 bases are TGCACCTGCAGTGCAGACTGGGGGGGCGTCGAC. The chain recombines TRBV1 with TRBJ2-5, with 10 bases aligning to TRBD2. The read is 4 residues too short to cover the CDR3 end, so that end is filled in from the germline J gene. Germline V CDR1 and CDR2: NSQYPW, LRSPGD (reference sequence). The CDR3 is 15 residues long.

This clone has only a few counts. These gene names are mouse names. The read terminates 4 residues before the CDR3 end, so the remaining end is supplied by the germline J gene. This sequence joins TRBV13-1 and TRBJ1-2; tentative D call: TRBD1 (5 bases). Germline CDR1 and CDR2: NSHNY and SYGAGN. There are 14 residues in the CDR3. The sequenced part of the CDR3 DNA is TGTGCCAGCAGTGATAGGGACTGGGGGGGC. Its translation is CASSDRDWGG. The whole CDR3 reads CASSDRDWGGDYTF.